A selection of T cell receptor beta chains follows, all from one sample in a study of beta chain features in type 1 diabetes. Here immunoSEQ multiplex PCR was the method, and the copy in TCRdb shows in-frame clones only, minus some. Found here are about 270,000 clones, roughly 15% of them singletons; the top ten hold about 0.027%. Sequencing was done on a sample of naive CD4+ T cells from blood. These receptors were taken from a woman between 35 and 50 years old in good health. Each CDR3 is given without its conserved first and last residue. The order of the fields is V gene, J gene, CDR3 protein.

v_call: TRBV19; j_call: TRBJ1-6; cdr3_aa: ASRQDRGLNSPLH
v_call: TRBV6-5; j_call: TRBJ1-1; cdr3_aa: ASSTRTEAF
v_call: TRBV2; j_call: TRBJ2-3; cdr3_aa: ASRWGLAGSDTQY
v_call: TRBV19; j_call: TRBJ2-3; cdr3_aa: ASRDRGADTQY
v_call: TRBV5-1; j_call: TRBJ2-3; cdr3_aa: ASSYTGAEGTDTQY
v_call: TRBV6-4; j_call: TRBJ1-1; cdr3_aa: ASSEREEAF
v_call: TRBV6-6; j_call: TRBJ2-5; cdr3_aa: ASSYRQGASFETQY
v_call: TRBV13; j_call: TRBJ1-2; cdr3_aa: ASRGRSSYGYT
v_call: TRBV15; j_call: TRBJ1-5; cdr3_aa: ATSRAWELGNQPQH
v_call: TRBV5-4; j_call: TRBJ2-5; cdr3_aa: ASSSGGSMDRETQY
v_call: TRBV7-8; j_call: TRBJ2-7; cdr3_aa: ASSRTLDRDVSEQY
v_call: TRBV5-1; j_call: TRBJ1-1; cdr3_aa: ASSLSGDLNTEAF
v_call: TRBV15; j_call: TRBJ1-3; cdr3_aa: ATSRGHDSGNTIY
v_call: TRBV5-4; j_call: TRBJ1-2; cdr3_aa: ASSFGQVNYGYT
v_call: TRBV4-3; j_call: TRBJ1-2; cdr3_aa: ASSQESRAGYT
v_call: TRBV6-1; j_call: TRBJ2-7; cdr3_aa: ASSLLGQGDEQY
v_call: TRBV7-9; j_call: TRBJ2-7; cdr3_aa: ASSLAVVTDIYEQY
v_call: TRBV4-3; j_call: TRBJ2-5; cdr3_aa: ASSQDLAGGPSQETQY
v_call: TRBV7-2; j_call: TRBJ1-2; cdr3_aa: ASSSTGFLGGYT
v_call: TRBV18; j_call: TRBJ1-1; cdr3_aa: ASSPGAMNTEAF
v_call: TRBV5-4; j_call: TRBJ2-3; cdr3_aa: ASSLGQGVTDTQY
v_call: TRBV6-5; j_call: TRBJ1-1; cdr3_aa: ASSYQGQGDTEAF
v_call: TRBV19; j_call: TRBJ1-2; cdr3_aa: ASTDPGQGYGYT
v_call: TRBV9; j_call: TRBJ1-6; cdr3_aa: ASSVRDGSPLH
v_call: TRBV6-5; j_call: TRBJ2-7; cdr3_aa: ASRQGGYEQY
v_call: TRBV7-2; j_call: TRBJ1-5; cdr3_aa: ASSLGSAGLPQH
v_call: TRBV15; j_call: TRBJ2-1; cdr3_aa: ATSYGFPSSYNEQF
v_call: TRBV4-2; j_call: TRBJ2-5; cdr3_aa: ASSLRRRETQY
v_call: TRBV5-1; j_call: TRBJ1-1; cdr3_aa: ASSMDRLNTEAF
v_call: TRBV9; j_call: TRBJ2-5; cdr3_aa: ASSVAGGGGAVETQY
v_call: TRBV18; j_call: TRBJ1-3; cdr3_aa: ASSRESSGNTIY
v_call: TRBV11-2; j_call: TRBJ2-5; cdr3_aa: ASSLRRGASQETQY
v_call: TRBV7-9; j_call: TRBJ1-1; cdr3_aa: ASSYGDRNTEAF
v_call: TRBV6-5; j_call: TRBJ1-1; cdr3_aa: ASSYSLPGREEAF
v_call: TRBV4-3; j_call: TRBJ2-7; cdr3_aa: ASSRVGDKTYEQY
v_call: TRBV23-1; j_call: TRBJ2-7; cdr3_aa: ASSFGTSGGPWYEQY
v_call: TRBV5-1; j_call: TRBJ1-1; cdr3_aa: ASSPENRGLRTEAF
v_call: TRBV4-2; j_call: TRBJ2-3; cdr3_aa: ASSQVTGGAPDTQY
v_call: TRBV10-3; j_call: TRBJ1-1; cdr3_aa: AISDSRAGNTEAF
v_call: TRBV18; j_call: TRBJ2-1; cdr3_aa: ASSPPGLAGGTDEQF